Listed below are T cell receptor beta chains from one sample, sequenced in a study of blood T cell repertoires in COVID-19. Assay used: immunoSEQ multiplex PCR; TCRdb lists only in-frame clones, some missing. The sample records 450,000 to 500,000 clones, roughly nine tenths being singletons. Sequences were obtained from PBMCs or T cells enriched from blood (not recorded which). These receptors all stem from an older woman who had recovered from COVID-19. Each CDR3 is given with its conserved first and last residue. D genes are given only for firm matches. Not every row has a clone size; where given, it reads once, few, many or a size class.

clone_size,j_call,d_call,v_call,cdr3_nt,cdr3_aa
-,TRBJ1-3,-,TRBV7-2,TGTGCCAGCAGCTTAGAATACTCTGGAAACACCATATATTTT,CASSLEYSGNTIYF
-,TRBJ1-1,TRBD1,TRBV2,TGTGCCAGCAGTGAGGGACAGGGGGCTGGGGAAGCTTTCTTT,CASSEGQGAGEAFF
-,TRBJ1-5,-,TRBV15,TGTGCCACCAGCAGAGATAATCGTTATAGCAATCAGCCCCAGCATTTT,CATSRDNRYSNQPQHF
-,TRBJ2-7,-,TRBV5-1,TGCGCCAGCAGCTTCCCTCAGGGTCTTACCTACGAGCAGTACTTC,CASSFPQGLTYEQYF
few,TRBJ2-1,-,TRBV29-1,TGCAGCGTTGCCCAACAGGGCTCCTACAATGAGCAGTTCTTC,CSVAQQGSYNEQFF
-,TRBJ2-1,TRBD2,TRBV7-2,TGTGCCAGCAGCTCTCAGGGGACAGCGGGGGGCAAAACCTACAATGAGCAGTTCTTC,CASSSQGTAGGKTYNEQFF
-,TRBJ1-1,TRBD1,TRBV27,TGTGCCAGCAGTCGCGGACAGGGGAGCACTGAAGCTTTCTTT,CASSRGQGSTEAFF
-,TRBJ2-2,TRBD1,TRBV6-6,TGTGCCAGCAGTTCAGGGACAGTTTTAGCTGGGGAGCTGTTTTTT,CASSSGTVLAGELFF
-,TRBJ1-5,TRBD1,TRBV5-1,TGCGCCAGCAGCTTAAGGACAGGGGGAGGACAGCCCCAGCATTTT,CASSLRTGGGQPQHF
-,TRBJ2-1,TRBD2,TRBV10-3,TGTGCCATCAGTAGACTAGCGGGGGAGTACAATGAGCAGTTCTTC,CAISRLAGEYNEQFF
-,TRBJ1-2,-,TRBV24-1,TGTGCCACCAGTGATTTTGGACAGAGTTATGGCTACACCTTC,CATSDFGQSYGYTF
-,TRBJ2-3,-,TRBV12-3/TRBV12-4,TGTGCCAGCAGTTTGATGAGGAAAGATACGCAGTATTTT,CASSLMRKDTQYF
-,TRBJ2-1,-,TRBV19,TGTGCCAGTAGTCGGACAAACGGGGGCAATGAGCAGTTCTTC,CASSRTNGGNEQFF
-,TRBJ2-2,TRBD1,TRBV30,TGTGCCTGGAAAAGACAGGGGAGCACCGGGGAGCTGTTTTTT,CAWKRQGSTGELFF
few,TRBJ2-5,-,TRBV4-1,TGCGCCAGCAGCCAAGTACCGTCGGGAAACCTGTACCAAGAGACCCAGTACTTC,CASSQVPSGNLYQETQYF
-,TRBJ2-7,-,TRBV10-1,TGCGCCAGCGGAGACGACAGCTCCTACGAGCAGTACTTC,CASGDDSSYEQYF
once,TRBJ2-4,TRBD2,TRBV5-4,TGTGCCAGCAGTTCCGGGACTAGCGGGCCCTTGCACATTCAGTACTTC,CASSSGTSGPLHIQYF
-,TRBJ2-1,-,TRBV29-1,TGCAGCGCCAGGGGAGACTCCTACAATGAGCAGTTCTTC,CSARGDSYNEQFF